This T cell receptor beta chain was recorded in a study of response to subunit inactivated influenza vaccine. Looked up from germline, CDR1 is LGHDT and CDR2 is YNNKEL (reference sequence). There are 12 residues in the CDR3. The V end was cut by 0 bases, the J end by 14 bases, with 11 bases between. Using its own MiXCR run on the RT-PCR reads, TCRdb lists one record per CDR3 protein. The sample holds around 530,000 distinct CDR3 sequences, 16% seen once. This clonotype was seen a single time. This sequence was found in a man in his fifties or sixties who received an inactivated influenza vaccine. Source: CD4+ T cells sorted from PBMCs, taken roughly 24 months after vaccination. This sequence joins TRBV3-1 and TRBJ2-1; D is undetermined. The CDR3 DNA reads as TGTGCCAGCAGCCAAGATAAATACTCCGAGTTCTTC. Its translation: CASSQDKYSEFF.